The rows below give T cell receptor beta chains drawn from one sample of a study of beta chain features in type 1 diabetes. Measured with immunoSEQ multiplex PCR; TCRdb has only the in-frame clones, and not every one. The data contain 970,000 or so clones, roughly 15% of them singletons. Sequencing was done on a sample of naive CD4+ T cells from blood. Receptor source: a woman under 30 in good health. The CDR3 runs from the conserved cysteine through the conserved F or W. D genes are given only for firm matches. Some rows have no size entry. The others give once, few or many, or a class for an expanded clone.

d_gene	v_gene	abundance	j_gene	CDR3nt	CDR3aa
TRBD1	TRBV7-3	few	TRBJ2-7	TGTGCCAGCAGCAATTCCGGGACAGCACGGAGCGAGCAGTACTTC	CASSNSGTARSEQYF
TRBD1	TRBV7-3	few	TRBJ1-5	TGTGCCAACCACGGACAGGATAGCAATCAGCCCCAGCATTTT	CANHGQDSNQPQHF
TRBD1	TRBV5-1	few	TRBJ2-7	TGCGCCAGCACCCGACAGGGGTCCTACGAGCAGTACTTC	CASTRQGSYEQYF
-	TRBV28	few	TRBJ2-3	TGTGCCAGCAGTTTGACCGGCCAGCCAAGCACAGATACGCAGTATTTT	CASSLTGQPSTDTQYF
-	TRBV10-3	-	TRBJ2-7	TGTGCCATCAGCTCAGAAGGGCACATCCTCTTC	CAISSEGHILF
-	TRBV6-1	few	TRBJ1-2	TGTGCCAGCACCCGACAGATCCCGTCTATCTATGGCTACACCTTC	CASTRQIPSIYGYTF
-	TRBV7-3	-	TRBJ1-1	TGTGCCAGCAGCTTGAGGATGAACACTGAAGCTTTCTTT	CASSLRMNTEAFF
TRBD1	TRBV18	-	TRBJ2-7	TGTGCCAGCTCACCGGACAGGGTCGAGCAGTACTTC	CASSPDRVEQYF
TRBD1	TRBV10-3	few	TRBJ2-7	TGTGCCATCAGTGAGCACCCTTCGGGGCAGGGGGATCGAGAATTCTACGAGCAGTACTTC	CAISEHPSGQGDREFYEQYF
TRBD2	TRBV18	few	TRBJ2-1	TGTGCCAGCTCACCCGGACTAGCGGCCTACAATGAGCAGTTCTTC	CASSPGLAAYNEQFF
TRBD1	TRBV28	few	TRBJ2-7	TGTGCCAGCAGTGTGGGACAGGGGTACGAGCAGTACTTC	CASSVGQGYEQYF
-	TRBV7-6	few	TRBJ2-3	TGTGCCAGCAGCTTAGCGCTTAGTTCCCAAAGCACAGATACGCAGTATTTT	CASSLALSSQSTDTQYF
-	TRBV29-1	-	TRBJ1-2	TGCAGCCGATCGGACTATGGCTACACCTTC	CSRSDYGYTF
-	TRBV5-1	-	TRBJ2-2	TGCGCCAGCAGTCCCATTCCTTCCGAACAGGTTCCCGGGGAGCTGTTTTTT	CASSPIPSEQVPGELFF
-	TRBV29-1	-	TRBJ1-1	TGCAGCGCTAGGTCCAGGAGGGTGAACACTGAAGCTTTCTTT	CSARSRRVNTEAFF